The 5 T cell receptor beta chains below all came from one sample that was sequenced in a study of blood T cell repertoires in COVID-19. Only in-frame clones appear in the TCRdb table, and some are missing; sequencing was by immunoSEQ multiplex PCR. The repertoire has about 390,000 clones, 87% of them found once; the top ten carry about 2.3%. Input material: peripheral blood. These receptor sequences come from a woman in her sixties with COVID-19, enrolled during active disease.

The chain uses TRBV7-9 and TRBJ1-2, with 7 bases identical to TRBD1. J was trimmed by 2 bases and V by 3 bases; bases with no gene match: 3. The CDR3 extends over 14 amino acids. CDR1 and CDR2 from the germline V gene are SEHNR and FQNEAQ (reference sequence). DNA of the CDR3: TGTGCCAGCAGCTTTTCGGGACAGAACTATGGCTACACCTTC. Its translation: CASSFSGQNYGYTF.

V usage is TRBV25-1 and J usage is TRBJ2-1; D is perhaps TRBD1 (5 bases). CDR1 is MGHDK and CDR2 is SYGVNS in the germline V gene. V lost 4 bases to trimming and J lost 9 bases, with 10 bases between them. This CDR3 region has 12 residues. The CDR3 nucleotides read TGTGCCAGCAGTGTACAAGGGGTTGAGCAGTTCTTC. Translated, it gives CASSVQGVEQFF.

The gene calls are TRBV5-1 and TRBJ1-1; D is unclear. The germline gives CDR1 SGHRS, CDR2 YFSETQ. There are 14 residues in the CDR3. The germline V and J ends were trimmed by 3 bases and 5 bases, with 14 bases remaining between them. The CDR3 protein is CASSYSSRNTEAFF. Here the CDR3 DNA reads TGCGCCAGCAGCTACTCCTCCAGGAATACTGAAGCTTTCTTT. Complete variable domain (other parts from reference TRBV5-1 and TRBJ1-1): KAGVTQTPRYLIKTRGQQVTLSCSPISGHRSVSWYQQTPGQGLQFLFEYFSETQRNKGNFPGRFSGRQFSNSRSEMNVSTLELGDSALYLCASSYSSRNTEAFFGQGTRLTVV.

The sample holds a few counts of this clone. CDR3 in amino acids: CASTLLVGQKAFF. CDR3 sequence (DNA): TGTGCCAGCACCCTGCTTGTGGGACAAAAAGCTTTCTTT. The rearrangement uses TRBV7-2 and TRBJ1-1; tentatively, D is TRBD1 (6 bases). The CDR3 contains 13 residues. V gave up 7 bases and J gave up 9 bases, with 18 bases separating them. Germline V gene data show CDR1 as SGHTA and CDR2 as FQGNSA.

The V call is TRBV10-3, the J call TRBJ1-1, with D possibly TRBD1 on 5 matching bases. The germline V gene has CDR1 ENHRY and CDR2 SYGVKD. V shed 2 bases and J shed 5 bases, with 12 bases lying between them. There are 14 residues in the CDR3. CDR3 region: CAISEIKAGTEAFF. The DNA of the CDR3 is TGTGCCATCAGTGAGATAAAGGCAGGGACTGAAGCTTTCTTT.